These 22 T cell receptor beta chains were sequenced from one sample in a study of identical twins. TCRdb passed the 5' RACE reads through MiXCR, listing each CDR3 protein once. The table includes 450,000 or so distinct CDR3 sequences, about a fifth detected once. Material: naive T cells sorted from blood. Receptors originate from a man aged 50-60 years in good health.

In this sample, this clonotype turned up a few times. This rearrangement joins TRBV20-1 to TRBJ1-5, with TRBD1 as a possible D gene (5 bases). The V gene's germline CDR1 is DFQATT and CDR2 SNEGSKA (reference sequence). V lost 0 bases and J lost 7, with 10 bases in between. CDR3 size: 13 residues. DNA for the CDR3: TGCAGTGCTAGAGATATGGACAAACAGCCCCAGCATTTT. It codes for CSARDMDKQPQHF.

The table lists this clonotype with a few counts. The chain has TRBV10-3 and TRBJ2-1, with D hard to call. Germline assignment: CDR1 ENHRY and CDR2 SYGVKD. This CDR3 has 13 residues. V dropped 6 bases and J dropped 10 bases, with 16 bases sitting between them. Here the CDR3 reads CAIRPMESSEQFF. The CDR3 nucleotides are TGTGCCATCAGGCCCATGGAGAGCTCGGAGCAGTTCTTC.

This clonotype showed up many times. The chain recombines TRBV6-6 with TRBJ1-1, with D possibly TRBD1 on 5 matching bases. CDR1 and CDR2 (germline): MNHNY, SVGAGI (reference sequence). CDR3 length equals 12 residues. V was trimmed by 8 bases and J by 5 bases, leaving 12 bases between them. CDR3 bases: TGTGCCAGCCTAGGGGAGGGTACTGAAGCTTTCTTT. Its protein product is CASLGEGTEAFF.

The J gene is TRBJ2-1, the V gene TRBV5-6; 11 bases map to TRBD2. CDR3 size: 17 residues. V was pared by 4 bases and J by 8 bases, with 14 bases of the junction left unmatched. Looked up from germline, CDR1 is SGHDT and CDR2 is YYEEEE. The chain's CDR3 is CASSRRLAGGYSDEQFF. CDR3 bases: TGTGCCAGCAGCAGACGCCTAGCGGGAGGTTATAGCGATGAGCAGTTCTTC.

This clonotype was seen a few times. The rearrangement joins TRBV20-1 to TRBJ2-1, with 7 nucleotides matching TRBD2. The CDR3 length is 15 residues. V trimming: 3 bases; J trimming: 3 bases; junction bases outside the gene matches: 8. Germline lookup yields CDR1 DFQATT and CDR2 SNEGSKA (reference sequence). In DNA form, the CDR3 reads TGCAGTGCTAGGGATGGGTCTAGCGGCTACAATGAGCAGTTCTTC. It is translated as CSARDGSSGYNEQFF.

This clonotype was counted at least ten times. This chain connects TRBV10-3 to TRBJ1-2, with 9 positions matching TRBD1. This CDR3 is built from 13 residues. Trimming took 8 bases from V and 7 from J; bases not matched to a gene: 8. The germline V gene has CDR1 ENHRY and CDR2 SYGVKD. CDR3 loop: CAIGWTGDLGYTF. CDR3 nucleotides: TGTGCCATCGGGTGGACAGGGGACCTTGGCTACACCTTC.

V gene TRBV7-2 combines with J gene TRBJ2-7, with TRBD2 as a possible D gene (6 bases). Per the germline V gene, CDR1 is SGHTA and CDR2 is FQGNSA. This CDR3 region has 14 residues. V was trimmed by 5 bases and J by 3 bases, leaving 14 bases between them. This CDR3 is CASSRGTGLYEQYF. The DNA for the CDR3 is TGTGCCAGCAGCCGGGGGACTGGTCTCTACGAGCAGTACTTC.

This clonotype has at least ten counts. The chain uses TRBV20-1 and TRBJ2-1, with unresolved D. V was trimmed by 2 bases and J by 0 bases, leaving 14 bases between them. Germline loops: CDR1 DFQATT, CDR2 SNEGSKA (reference sequence). This CDR3 has 16 amino acids. The CDR3 here is CSARTLYHSSYNEQFF. The CDR3 DNA sequence: TGCAGTGCTAGAACCCTCTACCATAGCTCCTACAATGAGCAGTTCTTC.

This clonotype was seen at least ten times. The V and J genes are TRBV5-6 and TRBJ2-6; 13 bases align to TRBD2. Germline values: CDR1 SGHDT, CDR2 YYEEEE. Germline trimming cut 1 base from V and 2 bases from J; bases unmatched to any gene: 9. This CDR3 contains 20 residues. CDR3 sequence: CASSLSRTSGSRAGANVLTF. The DNA of the CDR3 is TGTGCCAGCAGCTTGAGTAGGACTAGCGGGAGCAGAGCTGGGGCCAACGTCCTGACTTTC.

The CDR3 bases are TGTGCCAGCAGTCCGGGACTAGCGGGGGCCGAGGCCCATGTTGAGTATTTT. Residues: CASSPGLAGAEAHVEYF. The V and J genes are TRBV27 and TRBJ2-3; TRBD2 matches 14 bases. V shed 5 bases and J 13 bases; nucleotides not matched to a gene: 17. Germline-derived CDR1 and CDR2 are MNHEY and SMNVEV (reference sequence). This CDR3 has 17 amino acids.

A few counts support this clonotype. The chain is built from TRBV5-1 and TRBJ2-2; D is ambiguous. Looked up from germline, CDR1 is SGHRS and CDR2 is YFSETQ. The CDR3 is 15 amino acids. V dropped 2 bases and J dropped 0 bases, with 8 bases sitting between them. CDR3 in amino acids: CASSFGNSNTGELFF. CDR3 nucleotide sequence: TGCGCCAGCAGCTTTGGTAACTCGAACACCGGGGAGCTGTTTTTT.

The rearrangement links TRBV23-1 to TRBJ2-1, with 9 bases fitting TRBD2. Being an ORF, TRBV23-1 has a function that is uncertain. V dropped 2 bases and J dropped 7; count of bases not matched to a gene: 9. This CDR3 is built from 16 residues. CDR3 residues: CASSQISASGNNEQFF. CDR3 bases: TGCGCCAGCAGTCAAATCTCGGCTAGCGGGAATAATGAGCAGTTCTTC.

This clonotype was seen only a few times. The rearrangement links TRBV30 to TRBJ1-5; TRBD1 matches at 10 bases. Germline values: CDR1 GTSNPN, CDR2 SVGIG (reference sequence). The length of the CDR3 is 17 residues. The V and J ends lost 0 bases and 9 bases, in that order; junction bases with no gene match: 14. This CDR3 reads CAWSVDRDRGVGLPQHF. DNA of the CDR3: TGTGCCTGGAGTGTGGACCGGGACAGGGGCGTCGGATTGCCCCAGCATTTT.

This clonotype was detected many times. The rearrangement uses TRBV28 and TRBJ2-2; the D is unclear. Germline V gene data show CDR1 as MDHEN and CDR2 as SYDVKM. This CDR3 spans 15 amino acids. V shed 5 bases and J shed 2 bases, with 12 bases lying between them. The CDR3 DNA follows: TGTGCCAGCAGTCCACAGTCGGGTAACACCGGGGAGCTGTTTTTT. This sequence encodes CASSPQSGNTGELFF. Based on the CDR3 plus reference TRBV28 and TRBJ2-2, the full variable domain is DVKVTQSSRYLVKRTGEKVFLECVQDMDHENMFWYRQDPGLGLRLIYFSYDVKMKEKGDIPEGYSVSREKKERFSLILESASTNQTSMYLCASSPQSGNTGELFFGEGSRLTVL.

There are a few counts of this clonotype. The V gene is TRBV4-3, the J gene TRBJ2-7, with 7 bases fitting TRBD1. Germline-derived CDR1 and CDR2 are LGHNA and YSLEER. The V segment lost 3 bases and the J segment 0 bases; nucleotides outside the gene matches: 11. The length of the CDR3 is 17 residues. The CDR3 reads CASSHLWGTGVSYEQYF. The CDR3 region has the DNA TGCGCCAGCAGCCACCTTTGGGGCACAGGGGTCTCCTACGAGCAGTACTTC.

The chain carries TRBV10-2 and TRBJ1-2, with a possible D match to TRBD1 (5 bases). The CDR3 spans 14 residues. The germline V and J ends were trimmed by 4 bases and 4 bases, with 13 bases remaining between them. The V gene's germline CDR1 is WSHSY and CDR2 SAAADI. The CDR3 coding sequence is TGCGCCAGCAGTGGGGGGGGACCACTCTATGGCTACACCTTC. This sequence encodes CASSGGGPLYGYTF.

In its sample, this clonotype was seen a few times. The chain recombines TRBV6-5 with TRBJ2-4; TRBD2 agrees at 7 bases. Trimming at V came to 1 base and at J to 8 bases, leaving 5 bases not matched to a gene. Germline-derived CDR1 and CDR2 are MNHEY and SVGAGI. The CDR3 has 14 residues. CDR3 residues: CASSYLGGSDIQYF. Written as DNA, the CDR3 is TGTGCCAGCAGTTACTTGGGGGGGAGTGACATTCAGTACTTC.

The rearrangement joins TRBV4-1 to TRBJ1-5; 9 bases align to TRBD1. Unmatched junction bases numbered 6, after V lost 3 bases and J lost 6 bases. The length of the CDR3 is 15 residues. In germline, CDR1 is MGHRA, CDR2 YSYEKL. CDR3 residues: CASSQPGQGIQPQHF. As DNA, the CDR3 is TGCGCCAGCAGCCAGCCAGGACAGGGGATTCAGCCCCAGCATTTT.

The count of this clonotype is one. The CDR3 here is CATSALGGDTQYF. In nucleotides, the CDR3 is TGTGCCACCAGTGCCCTCGGGGGAGATACGCAGTATTTT. V gene TRBV24-1 combines with J gene TRBJ2-3, with a tentative D call TRBD2 (6 bases). Trimming cost V 5 bases and J 5 bases, with 10 bases left between them. The CDR3 has 13 amino acids. CDR1 is KGHDR, CDR2 SFDVKD, per germline.

This clonotype was picked up many times. The V call is TRBV7-6, the J call TRBJ2-1, with D perhaps matching TRBD1 (5 bases). The V gene lost 2 bases and the J gene lost 3 bases, with 8 bases spanning the gap. The CDR3 length is 14 residues. CDR1 and CDR2 (germline): SGHVS, FNYEAQ. CDR3 in DNA: TGTGCCAGCAGCTTACCAGACAGCTACAATGAGCAGTTCTTC. Protein product: CASSLPDSYNEQFF.

A few counts support this clonotype. The chain has TRBV20-1 and TRBJ1-1, with a possible D match to TRBD1 (6 bases). This CDR3 is built from 13 residues. Per the germline V gene, CDR1 is DFQATT and CDR2 is SNEGSKA (reference sequence). Trimming left V 6 bases short and J 3 bases short, with 14 bases between. This CDR3 is CSAPWGGHTEAFF. The CDR3, as DNA: TGCAGTGCGCCCTGGGGGGGGCACACTGAAGCTTTCTTT.

This clonotype was found a few times. The rearrangement links TRBV10-3 to TRBJ1-5; D call uncertain. In germline, CDR1 is ENHRY, CDR2 SYGVKD. Trimming took off 6 bases at V and 7 bases at J, with 13 bases between the two ends. This CDR3 is built from 13 residues. The CDR3 loop reads CAIRGSGGQPQHF. In DNA form, the CDR3 reads TGTGCCATCAGGGGATCAGGTGGGCAGCCCCAGCATTTT.